The entry below gives a single T cell receptor beta chain sequence along with its context. This table comes from immunoSEQ multiplex PCR, and its TCRdb copy is limited to in-frame clones, with some not included. The sample records under 150,000 clones, around 88% being singletons. This sample stems from a study of blood T cell repertoires in COVID-19. The germline V gene has CDR1 MNHEY and CDR2 SVGAGI. This CDR3 has 13 residues. V was pared by 7 bases and J by 7 bases, with 14 bases between. The origin of this receptor is a woman in her forties or fifties who had recovered from COVID-19. Sequenced: peripheral blood. This chain links TRBV6-5 with TRBJ2-1; D is perhaps TRBD2 (5 bases). The CDR3, as DNA: TGTGCCAGCACCTCCCCCACGGGGAATGAGCAGTTCTTC. Amino acid sequence: CASTSPTGNEQFF.